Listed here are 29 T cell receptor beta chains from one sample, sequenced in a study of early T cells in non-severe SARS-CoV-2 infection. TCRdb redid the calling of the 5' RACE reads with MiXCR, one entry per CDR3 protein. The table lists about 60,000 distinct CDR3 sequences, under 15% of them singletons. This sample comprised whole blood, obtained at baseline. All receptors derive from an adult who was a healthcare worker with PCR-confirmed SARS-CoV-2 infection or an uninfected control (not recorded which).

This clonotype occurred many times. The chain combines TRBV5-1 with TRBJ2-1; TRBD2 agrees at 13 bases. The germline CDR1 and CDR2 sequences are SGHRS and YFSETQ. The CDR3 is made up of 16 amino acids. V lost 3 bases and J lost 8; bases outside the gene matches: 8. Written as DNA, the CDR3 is TGCGCCAGCAGCTACGGGACTAGCGGGATTGGGGATGAGCAGTTCTTC. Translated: CASSYGTSGIGDEQFF.

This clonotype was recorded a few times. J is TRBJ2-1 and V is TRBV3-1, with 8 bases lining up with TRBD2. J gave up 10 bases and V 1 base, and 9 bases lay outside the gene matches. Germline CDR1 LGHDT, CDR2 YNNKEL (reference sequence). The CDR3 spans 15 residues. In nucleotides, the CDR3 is TGTGCCAGCAGCCAAGGCGGTAGCGGGGCAGGGGAGCAGTTCTTC. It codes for CASSQGGSGAGEQFF.

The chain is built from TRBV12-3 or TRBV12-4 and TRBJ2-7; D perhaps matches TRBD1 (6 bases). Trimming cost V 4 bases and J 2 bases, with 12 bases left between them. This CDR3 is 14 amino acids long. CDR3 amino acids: CASSSGSGAYEQYF. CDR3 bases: TGTGCCAGCAGTTCCGGGTCAGGGGCCTACGAGCAGTACTTC.

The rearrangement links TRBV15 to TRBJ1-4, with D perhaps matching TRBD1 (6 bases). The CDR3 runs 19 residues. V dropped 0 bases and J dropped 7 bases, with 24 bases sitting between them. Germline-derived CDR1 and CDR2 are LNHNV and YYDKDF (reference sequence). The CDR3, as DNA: TGTGCCACCAGCAGAGACGGGACACCGAAGGGAGGTGCAAGTGAAAAACTGTTTTTT. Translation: CATSRDGTPKGGASEKLFF.

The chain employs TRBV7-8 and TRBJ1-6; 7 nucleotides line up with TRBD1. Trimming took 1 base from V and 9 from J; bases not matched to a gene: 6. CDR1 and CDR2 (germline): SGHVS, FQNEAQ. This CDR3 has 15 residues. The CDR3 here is CASSLEGGAGSPLHF. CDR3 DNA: TGTGCCAGCAGCTTAGAAGGGGGCGCAGGTTCACCCCTCCACTTT. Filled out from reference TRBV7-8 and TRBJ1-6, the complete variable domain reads GAGVSQSPRYKVAKRGQDVALRCDPISGHVSLFWYQQALGQGPEFLTYFQNEAQLDKSGLPSDRFFAERPEGSVSTLKIQRTQQEDSAVYLCASSLEGGAGSPLHFGNGTRLTVT.

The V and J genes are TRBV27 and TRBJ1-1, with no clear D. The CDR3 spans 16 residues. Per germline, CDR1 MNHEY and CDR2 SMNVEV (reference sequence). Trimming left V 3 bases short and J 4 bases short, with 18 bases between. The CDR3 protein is CASSFWQPSNVTEAFF. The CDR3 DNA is TGTGCCAGCAGTTTTTGGCAGCCCTCAAATGTCACTGAAGCTTTCTTT.

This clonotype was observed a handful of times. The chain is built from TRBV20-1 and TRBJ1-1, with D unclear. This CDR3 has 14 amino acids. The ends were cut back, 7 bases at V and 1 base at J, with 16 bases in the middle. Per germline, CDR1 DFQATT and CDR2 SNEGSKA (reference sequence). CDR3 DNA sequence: TGCAGTGTCGTTCGGGGAATCTCGAACACTGAAGCTTTCTTT. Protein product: CSVVRGISNTEAFF.

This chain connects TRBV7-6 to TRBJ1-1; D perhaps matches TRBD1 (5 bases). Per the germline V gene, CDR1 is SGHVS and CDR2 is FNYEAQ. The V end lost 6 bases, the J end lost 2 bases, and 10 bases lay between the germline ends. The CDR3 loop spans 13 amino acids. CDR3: CASRRGSNTEAFF. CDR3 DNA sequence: TGTGCCAGCAGGCGGGGCTCCAACACTGAAGCTTTCTTT.

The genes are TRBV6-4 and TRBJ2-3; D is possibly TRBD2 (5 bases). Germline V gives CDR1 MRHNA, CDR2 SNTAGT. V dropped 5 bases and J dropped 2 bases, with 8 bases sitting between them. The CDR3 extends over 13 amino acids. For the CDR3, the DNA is TGTGCCAGCAGTCGGGGTTCCACAGATACGCAGTATTTT. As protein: CASSRGSTDTQYF.

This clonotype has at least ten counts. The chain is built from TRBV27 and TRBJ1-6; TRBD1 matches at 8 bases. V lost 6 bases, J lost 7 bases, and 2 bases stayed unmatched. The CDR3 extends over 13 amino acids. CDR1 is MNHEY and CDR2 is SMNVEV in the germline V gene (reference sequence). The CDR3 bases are TGTGCCAGCAGGGACAGGGAAAATTCACCCCTCCACTTT. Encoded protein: CASRDRENSPLHF.

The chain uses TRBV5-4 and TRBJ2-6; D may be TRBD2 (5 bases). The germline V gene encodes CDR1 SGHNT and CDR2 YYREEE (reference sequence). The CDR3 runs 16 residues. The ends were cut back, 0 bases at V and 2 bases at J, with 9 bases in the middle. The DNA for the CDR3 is TGTGCCAGCAGCTTGGCCGAGAGGGCTGGGGCCAACGTCCTGACTTTC. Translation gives CASSLAERAGANVLTF.

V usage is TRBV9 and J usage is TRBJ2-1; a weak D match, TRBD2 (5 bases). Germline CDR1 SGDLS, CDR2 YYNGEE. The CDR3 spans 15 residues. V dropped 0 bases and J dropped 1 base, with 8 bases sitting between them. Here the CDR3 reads CASSVGAASYNEQFF. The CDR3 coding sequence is TGTGCCAGCAGCGTAGGAGCGGCATCCTACAATGAGCAGTTCTTC.

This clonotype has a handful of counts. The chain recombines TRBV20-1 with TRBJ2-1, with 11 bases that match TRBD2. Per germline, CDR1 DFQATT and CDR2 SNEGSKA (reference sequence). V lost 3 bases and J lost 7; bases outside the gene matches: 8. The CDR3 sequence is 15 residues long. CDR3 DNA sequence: TGCAGTGCTAGTCCACTAGCGGGAGTTCGGAATGAGCAGTTCTTC. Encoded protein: CSASPLAGVRNEQFF.

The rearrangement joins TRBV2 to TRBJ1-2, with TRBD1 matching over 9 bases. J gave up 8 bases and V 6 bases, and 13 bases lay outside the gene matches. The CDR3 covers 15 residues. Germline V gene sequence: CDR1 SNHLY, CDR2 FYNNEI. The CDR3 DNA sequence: TGTGCCAGCAGCGGGACAGGGACCTCCCGGGTAGGCTACACCTTC. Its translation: CASSGTGTSRVGYTF.

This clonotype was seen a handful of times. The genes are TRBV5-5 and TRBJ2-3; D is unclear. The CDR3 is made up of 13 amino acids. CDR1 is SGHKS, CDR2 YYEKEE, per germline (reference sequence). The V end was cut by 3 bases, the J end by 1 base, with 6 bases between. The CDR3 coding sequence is TGTGCCAGCAGCTCAGGACGCACAGATACGCAGTATTTT. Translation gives CASSSGRTDTQYF.

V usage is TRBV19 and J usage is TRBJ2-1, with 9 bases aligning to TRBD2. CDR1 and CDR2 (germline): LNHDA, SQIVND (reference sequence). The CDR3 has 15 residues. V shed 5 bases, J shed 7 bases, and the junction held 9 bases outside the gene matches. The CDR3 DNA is TGTGCCAGTAGTTCTAGCGGGATCCTTGGGAATGAGCAGTTCTTC. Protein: CASSSSGILGNEQFF.

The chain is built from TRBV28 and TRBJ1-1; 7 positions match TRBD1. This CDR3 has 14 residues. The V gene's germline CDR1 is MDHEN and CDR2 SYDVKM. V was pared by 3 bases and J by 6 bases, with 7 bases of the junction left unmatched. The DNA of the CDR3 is TGTGCCAGCAGTTTTATAGGGGGCGCGTCTGAAGCTTTCTTT. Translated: CASSFIGGASEAFF. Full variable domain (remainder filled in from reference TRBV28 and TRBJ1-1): DVKVTQSSRYLVKRTGEKVFLECVQDMDHENMFWYRQDPGLGLRLIYFSYDVKMKEKGDIPEGYSVSREKKERFSLILESASTNQTSMYLCASSFIGGASEAFFGQGTRLTVV.

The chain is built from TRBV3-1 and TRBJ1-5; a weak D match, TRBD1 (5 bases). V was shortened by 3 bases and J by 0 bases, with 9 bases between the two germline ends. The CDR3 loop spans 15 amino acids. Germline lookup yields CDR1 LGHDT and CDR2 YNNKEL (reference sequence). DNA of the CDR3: TGTGCCAGCAGCCAGGGGGGATATAGCAATCAGCCCCAGCATTTT. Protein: CASSQGGYSNQPQHF. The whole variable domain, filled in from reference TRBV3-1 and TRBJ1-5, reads DTAVSQTPKYLVTQMGNDKSIKCEQNLGHDTMYWYKQDSKKFLKIMFSYNNKELIINETVPNRFSPKSPDKAHLNLHINSLELGDSAVYFCASSQGGYSNQPQHFGDGTRLSIL.

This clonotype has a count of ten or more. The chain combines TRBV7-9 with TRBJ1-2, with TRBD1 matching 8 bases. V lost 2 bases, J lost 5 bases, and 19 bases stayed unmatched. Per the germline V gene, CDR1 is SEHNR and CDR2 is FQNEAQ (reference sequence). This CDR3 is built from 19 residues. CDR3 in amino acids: CASSLTGQDVTVLPYGYTF. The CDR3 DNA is TGTGCCAGCAGCTTAACGGGACAGGACGTTACCGTGCTCCCATATGGCTACACCTTC. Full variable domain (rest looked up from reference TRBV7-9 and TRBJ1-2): DTGVSQNPRHKITKRGQNVTFRCDPISEHNRLYWYRQTLGQGPEFLTYFQNEAQLEKSRLLSDRFSAERPKGSFSTLEIQRTEQGDSAMYLCASSLTGQDVTVLPYGYTFGSGTRLTVV.

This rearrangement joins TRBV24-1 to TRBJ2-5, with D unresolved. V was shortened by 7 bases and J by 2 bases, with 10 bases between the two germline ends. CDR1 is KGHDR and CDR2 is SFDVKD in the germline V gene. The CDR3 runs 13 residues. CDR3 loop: CATSDTAQETQYF. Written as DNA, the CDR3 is TGTGCCACCAGCGACACTGCTCAAGAGACCCAGTACTTC.

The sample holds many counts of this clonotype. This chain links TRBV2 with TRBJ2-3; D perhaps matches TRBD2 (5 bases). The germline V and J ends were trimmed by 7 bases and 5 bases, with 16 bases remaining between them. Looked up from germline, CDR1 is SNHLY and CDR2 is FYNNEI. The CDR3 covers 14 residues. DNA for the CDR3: TGTGCCAGCAAAAAAGGGAGTCCGGGAGATACGCAGTATTTT. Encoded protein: CASKKGSPGDTQYF.

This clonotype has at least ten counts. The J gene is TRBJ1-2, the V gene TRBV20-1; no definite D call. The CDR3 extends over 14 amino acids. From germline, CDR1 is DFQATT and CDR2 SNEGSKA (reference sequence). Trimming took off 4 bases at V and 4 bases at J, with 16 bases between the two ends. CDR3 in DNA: TGCAGTGCTATGAGAGTGACCTTAGGCTATGGCTACACCTTC. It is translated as CSAMRVTLGYGYTF.

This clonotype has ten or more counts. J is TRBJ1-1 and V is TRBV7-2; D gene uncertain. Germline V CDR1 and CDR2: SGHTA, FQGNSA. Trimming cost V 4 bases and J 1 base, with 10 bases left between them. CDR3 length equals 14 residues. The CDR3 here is CASSSSNWNTEAFF. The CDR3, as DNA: TGTGCCAGCAGCTCCTCAAACTGGAACACTGAAGCTTTCTTT.

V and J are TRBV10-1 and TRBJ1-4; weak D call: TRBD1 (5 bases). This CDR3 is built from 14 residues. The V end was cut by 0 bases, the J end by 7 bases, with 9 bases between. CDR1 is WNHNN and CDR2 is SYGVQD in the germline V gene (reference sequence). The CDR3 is CASSESRDGEKLFF. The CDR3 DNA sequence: TGCGCCAGCAGTGAGTCCCGGGACGGTGAAAAACTGTTTTTT.

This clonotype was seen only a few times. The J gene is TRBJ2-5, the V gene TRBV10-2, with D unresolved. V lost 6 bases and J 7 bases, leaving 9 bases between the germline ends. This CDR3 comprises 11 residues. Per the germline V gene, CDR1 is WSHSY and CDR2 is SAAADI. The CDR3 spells CASSPGGTQYF. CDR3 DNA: TGCGCCAGCAGCCCAGGTGGGACCCAGTACTTC.

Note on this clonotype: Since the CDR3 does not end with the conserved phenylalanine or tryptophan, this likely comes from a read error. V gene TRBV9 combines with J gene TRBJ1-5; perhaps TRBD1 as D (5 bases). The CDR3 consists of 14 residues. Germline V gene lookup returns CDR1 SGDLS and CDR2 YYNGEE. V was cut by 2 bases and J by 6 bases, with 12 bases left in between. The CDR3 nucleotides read TGTGCCAGCAGCGTTTTCCAGGGAGGTCAGCCCCAGCATTCT. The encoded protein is CASSVFQGGQPQHS.

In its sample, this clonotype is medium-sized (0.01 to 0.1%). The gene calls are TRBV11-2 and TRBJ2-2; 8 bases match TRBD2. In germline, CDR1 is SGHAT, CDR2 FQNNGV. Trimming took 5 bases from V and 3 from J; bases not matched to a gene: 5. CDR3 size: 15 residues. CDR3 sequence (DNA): TGTGCCAGCAGCCACAGCGGGAGTTACACCGGGGAGCTGTTTTTT. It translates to CASSHSGSYTGELFF.

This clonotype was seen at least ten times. The CDR3 protein is CATLPHGGRETQYF. CDR3 nucleotides: TGTGCCACACTGCCTCATGGAGGTCGGGAGACCCAGTACTTC. This rearrangement joins TRBV6-2 or TRBV6-3 to TRBJ2-5, with a weak D call TRBD2 (5 bases). There are 14 residues in the CDR3. Per the germline V gene, CDR1 is MNHEY and CDR2 is SVGEGT. V shed 10 bases and J shed 5 bases, with 20 bases lying between them.

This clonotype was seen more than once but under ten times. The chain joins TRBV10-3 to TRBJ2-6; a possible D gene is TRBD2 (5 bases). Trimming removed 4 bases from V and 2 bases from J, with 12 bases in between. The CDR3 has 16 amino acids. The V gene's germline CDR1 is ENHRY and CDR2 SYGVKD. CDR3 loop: CAISGTGSAGANVLTF. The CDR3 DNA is TGTGCCATCAGTGGCACGGGGTCAGCTGGGGCCAACGTCCTGACTTTC.